Each of the 29 T cell receptor beta chains below was sequenced from the same sample in a study of cytomegalovirus exposure and HLA in healthy donors. With 60 Vbeta and 13 Jbeta primers, the PCR was carried out. Profiled with immunoSEQ multiplex PCR; TCRdb holds only in-frame clones, not every one. The table includes 170,000 or so clones, over 70% detected once. The sequencing sample was made of PBMCs. The receptor set was obtained from a woman younger than 45 in good health and CMV-seropositive.

The table lists this clone with a few counts. The V gene is TRBV5-4, the J gene TRBJ2-1; D possibly corresponds to TRBD2 (6 bases). Trimming removed 3 bases at V and 1 base at J, with 14 bases between. CDR3 size: 16 residues. Germline values: CDR1 SGHNT, CDR2 YYREEE (reference sequence). The CDR3 region has the DNA TGTGCCAGCAGCTCGGGAGCGCCTACTTCCTACAATGAGCAGTTCTTC. It encodes CASSSGAPTSYNEQFF.

This clone was detected a few times. In DNA, the CDR3 is TGCGCCAGCAGCCCCCAAATGATAGCGGCTGGGGCCAACGTCCTGACTTTC. Its translation is CASSPQMIAAGANVLTF. This chain links TRBV4-3 with TRBJ2-6, with D possibly being TRBD2 (6 bases). V lost 4 bases to trimming and J lost 2 bases, with 15 bases between them. Germline assignment: CDR1 LGHNA and CDR2 YSLEER. This CDR3 has 17 amino acids.

The chain employs TRBV11-3 and TRBJ2-1, with TRBD2 matching over 11 bases. With V trimmed by 3 bases and J by 2 bases, 0 bases remained unmatched. The germline V gene has CDR1 SGHNT and CDR2 YENEEA. The CDR3 extends over 15 amino acids. Here the CDR3 reads CASSLTSGAYNEQFF. The CDR3 DNA reads as TGTGCCAGCAGCTTGACTAGCGGGGCCTACAATGAGCAGTTCTTC.

This rearrangement joins TRBV2 to TRBJ2-1, with a possible D match to TRBD2 (6 bases). Per the germline V gene, CDR1 is SNHLY and CDR2 is FYNNEI. V was trimmed by 3 bases and J by 5 bases, leaving 17 bases between them. The CDR3 is made up of 16 amino acids. The CDR3 bases are TGTGCCAGCAGTGATGGGGGGACGAGGGCTAACAATGAGCAGTTCTTC. Its protein product is CASSDGGTRANNEQFF.

The genes are TRBV7-2 and TRBJ2-3; D ambiguous. CDR3 length: 14 amino acids. The germline gives CDR1 SGHTA, CDR2 FQGNSA. V was pared by 0 bases and J by 5 bases, with 9 bases between. CDR3 nucleotide sequence: TGTGCCAGCAGCTTAGCGGTTCCCGGAGATACGCAGTATTTT. It specifies CASSLAVPGDTQYF.

This chain joins TRBV7-3 and TRBJ2-7, with a possible D match to TRBD2 (5 bases). V lost 4 bases and J lost 2, with 12 bases in between. The germline CDR1 and CDR2 sequences are SGHTA and FQGTGA. The CDR3 runs to 14 residues. CDR3 sequence (DNA): TGTGCCAGCAGCTACAACCGGGGTCCCTACGAGCAGTACTTC. Translating it yields CASSYNRGPYEQYF.

The chain is built from TRBV13 and TRBJ2-2; 7 nucleotides agree with TRBD1. This CDR3 has 17 amino acids. With V trimmed by 1 base and J by 5 bases, 10 bases remained unmatched. Germline-derived CDR1 and CDR2 are PRHDT and FYEKMQ (reference sequence). CDR3 sequence: CASSLARGLEQTGELFF. For the CDR3, the DNA is TGTGCCAGCAGCTTAGCTAGGGGGCTTGAACAGACCGGGGAGCTGTTTTTT.

The chain employs TRBV27 and TRBJ2-7; D might be TRBD2 (6 bases). The CDR3 runs 17 residues. Germline CDR1 reads MNHEY; CDR2 reads SMNVEV (reference sequence). The V end was cut by 0 bases, the J end by 0 bases, with 15 bases between. CDR3 nucleotides: TGTGCCAGCAGTTTATCGAGTTCTCGAGCGGGCTCCTACGAGCAGTACTTC. Protein sequence: CASSLSSSRAGSYEQYF.

This clone came up once. The V and J genes are TRBV2 and TRBJ2-3; no definite D call. CDR1 SNHLY and CDR2 FYNNEI come from the germline V gene. V shed 4 bases and J shed 3 bases, with 11 bases lying between them. This CDR3 region has 14 residues. The CDR3 DNA reads TGTGCCAGCAGTGGGTCGATCGGTACAGATACGCAGTATTTT. Translating it yields CASSGSIGTDTQYF.

This chain links TRBV5-1 with TRBJ2-5; TRBD1 agrees at 8 bases. The CDR3 is made up of 13 amino acids. Germline-derived CDR1 and CDR2 are SGHRS and YFSETQ. V lost 4 bases to trimming and J lost 2 bases; unmatched junction nucleotides: 1. CDR3 nucleotides: TGCGCCAGCAGCACAGGGGGGCAAGAGACCCAGTACTTC. This codes for CASSTGGQETQYF. Complete variable domain (other parts from reference TRBV5-1 and TRBJ2-5): KAGVTQTPRYLIKTRGQQVTLSCSPISGHRSVSWYQQTPGQGLQFLFEYFSETQRNKGNFPGRFSGRQFSNSRSEMNVSTLELGDSALYLCASSTGGQETQYFGPGTRLLVL.

V gene TRBV27 combines with J gene TRBJ1-1; D call uncertain. CDR1 is MNHEY and CDR2 is SMNVEV in the germline V gene (reference sequence). The CDR3 covers 15 residues. V gave up 5 bases and J gave up 7 bases, with 20 bases separating them. The DNA for the CDR3 is TGTGCCAGCAGTACCTGGGAGAGTGGAGGGATTGAAGCTTTCTTT. Translated, it gives CASSTWESGGIEAFF.

Only one count was recorded for this clone. The sample has other DNA sequences that encode this CDR3 too. The chain carries TRBV18 and TRBJ2-1, with TRBD1 matching over 10 bases. The V gene end was trimmed by 6 bases and the J gene end by 2 bases; junction bases not matched to a gene: 4. There are 15 residues in the CDR3. Germline loops: CDR1 KGHSH, CDR2 LQKENI. The CDR3 loop is CASSPGQGTYNEQFF. The CDR3 DNA reads TGTGCCAGCTCCCCGGGACAGGGGACCTACAATGAGCAGTTCTTC.

This rearrangement joins TRBV10-3 to TRBJ1-2; 7 bases align to TRBD1. The CDR3 contains 17 residues. The ends lost 2 bases at V and 2 bases at J; junction bases unmatched: 11. The germline V gene encodes CDR1 ENHRY and CDR2 SYGVKD. The CDR3 DNA sequence: TGTGCCATCAGTGAGCCAAGCCGGGACAGAAAAAACTATGGCTACACCTTC. Amino acids: CAISEPSRDRKNYGYTF.

J is TRBJ1-3 and V is TRBV30; D remains ambiguous. Trimming removed 4 bases at V and 10 bases at J, with 20 bases between. Germline-derived CDR1 and CDR2 are GTSNPN and SVGIG (reference sequence). CDR3 length: 14 residues. CDR3 nucleotides: TGTGCCTGGACATTGGCGGTTCAATCTGGGACCATATATTTT. Encoded protein: CAWTLAVQSGTIYF.

The chain carries TRBV5-1 and TRBJ1-1; perhaps TRBD1 as D (5 bases). The CDR3 consists of 13 residues. Germline V CDR1 and CDR2: SGHRS, YFSETQ. The V gene lost 3 bases and the J gene lost 5 bases, with 11 bases spanning the gap. The CDR3 nucleotides read TGCGCCAGCAGCTGGACCAGGGAAACTGAAGCTTTCTTT. This sequence encodes CASSWTRETEAFF.

This clone has only a few counts. CDR3 residues: CASSPGQENTEAFF. In nucleotides, the CDR3 is TGTGCCAGCAGTCCGGGACAGGAGAACACTGAAGCTTTCTTT. The genes are TRBV6-4 and TRBJ1-1; 8 nucleotides line up with TRBD1. J was trimmed by 1 base and V by 5 bases; bases with no gene match: 3. Per germline, CDR1 MRHNA and CDR2 SNTAGT. This CDR3 has 14 amino acids.

The rearrangement uses TRBV27 and TRBJ2-1; TRBD2 matches 8 bases. Germline CDR1 and CDR2: MNHEY and SMNVEV (reference sequence). CDR3 size: 14 residues. V lost 8 bases, J lost 0 bases, and 3 bases stayed unmatched. For the CDR3, the DNA is TGTGCCAGCGGCGGGACTAGCTCCTACAATGAGCAGTTCTTC. Protein: CASGGTSSYNEQFF.

This CDR3 reads CASSPRQGPTSTDTQYF. For the CDR3, the DNA is TGTGCCAGCAGCCCGCGACAGGGACCCACTAGCACAGATACGCAGTATTTT. The rearrangement links TRBV9 to TRBJ2-3; 7 positions match TRBD1. V was clipped by 4 bases and J by 0 bases; unmatched bases: 11. CDR1 and CDR2 from the germline V gene are SGDLS and YYNGEE. The CDR3 sequence is 17 residues long.

This clone was observed a few times. The chain links TRBV4-3 to TRBJ2-2; 8 positions agree with TRBD2. CDR1 LGHNA and CDR2 YSLEER come from the germline V gene. After removal of 1 base from V and 7 bases from J, the junction contained 8 bases not matched to a gene. The CDR3 is 16 amino acids. The CDR3 DNA reads TGCGCCAGCAGCCAAGTTCCAGCGGGAGATCTCGGGGAGCTGTTTTTT. This translates into CASSQVPAGDLGELFF.

J is TRBJ2-7 and V is TRBV6-1; D not resolved. Germline CDR1 MNHNS, CDR2 SASEGT. This CDR3 is 12 amino acids long. Deletions cut 8 bases from V and 2 bases from J, with 10 bases between. For the CDR3, the DNA is TGTGCCAGCCGTTTGACAACCTACGAGCAGTACTTC. Its protein product is CASRLTTYEQYF.

CDR3 coding DNA: TGTGCCAGCTCACCGGTTCAGGGAATCGTCTATGGCTACACCTTC. This codes for CASSPVQGIVYGYTF. The chain recombines TRBV18 with TRBJ1-2; D is possibly TRBD1 (5 bases). Germline lookup yields CDR1 KGHSH and CDR2 LQKENI. There are 15 residues in the CDR3. V lost 3 bases and J 4 bases, leaving 15 bases between the germline ends.

Concerning this clone itself: Other DNA sequences in the sample encode the same CDR3. This rearrangement joins TRBV7-6 to TRBJ2-7, with no clear D. Trimming took 5 bases from V and 6 from J, leaving 8 bases between them. The V gene's germline CDR1 is SGHVS and CDR2 FNYEAQ. The CDR3 contains 11 residues. CDR3 loop: CASSLSGEQYF. The CDR3, as DNA: TGTGCCAGCAGCCTCAGTGGCGAGCAGTACTTC.

The chain employs TRBV28 and TRBJ2-7; the D gene is possibly TRBD2 (7 bases). V was trimmed by 5 bases and J by 3 bases, leaving 11 bases between them. This CDR3 is 13 amino acids long. CDR1 and CDR2 from the germline V gene are MDHEN and SYDVKM. Written as DNA, the CDR3 is TGTGCCAGCAGTAGGGGGGGGTTCTACGAGCAGTACTTC. Translation gives CASSRGGFYEQYF.

This chain links TRBV5-1 with TRBJ2-1; D is possibly TRBD1 (6 bases). In germline, CDR1 is SGHRS, CDR2 YFSETQ. Trimming removed 2 bases from V and 0 bases from J, with 12 bases in between. The CDR3 has 16 residues. For the CDR3, the DNA is TGCGCCAGCAGCTTCCTCGTGGACAGCTCCTACAATGAGCAGTTCTTC. Protein sequence: CASSFLVDSSYNEQFF.

The gene calls are TRBV21-1 and TRBJ2-2; the table gives TRBD1 as D, unverified against the DNA. TRBV21-1 is labeled a pseudogene. CDR3 length equals 13 residues. The CDR3 region has the DNA TGTGCCAGCAGCAAAGACAGATCCGGGGAGCTGTTTTTT. Translated: CASSKDRSGELFF.

The gene calls are TRBV18 and TRBJ2-1; TRBD1 is a possible D gene (7 bases). Germline V CDR1 and CDR2: KGHSH, LQKENI. The V end was cut by 6 bases, the J end by 0 bases, with 15 bases between. CDR3 length: 16 amino acids. As DNA, the CDR3 is TGTGCCAGCTCCCTCTGGGGGGACAGCTCCTACAATGAGCAGTTCTTC. It codes for CASSLWGDSSYNEQFF.

The chain uses TRBV27 and TRBJ2-5; perhaps TRBD2 as D (5 bases). The germline CDR1 and CDR2 sequences are MNHEY and SMNVEV (reference sequence). The CDR3 is made up of 11 amino acids. The germline V and J ends were trimmed by 3 bases and 7 bases, with 6 bases remaining between them. The CDR3, as DNA: TGTGCCAGCAGTTTCGCGGGGACCCAGTACTTC. Translation: CASSFAGTQYF.

This chain links TRBV6-4 with TRBJ1-1; 10 nucleotides match TRBD1. CDR1 and CDR2 from the germline V gene are MRHNA and SNTAGT. Trimming at V came to 5 bases and at J to 0 bases, leaving 15 bases not matched to a gene. The CDR3 consists of 19 residues. In DNA, the CDR3 is TGTGCCAGCAGTATCCCCCGGGGACAGGGGAGGGCCATGAACACTGAAGCTTTCTTT. Translating gives CASSIPRGQGRAMNTEAFF.

CDR3: CASTGQPKRPQHF. In DNA, the CDR3 is TGTGCCAGCACGGGACAGCCAAAACGGCCCCAGCATTTT. The V and J genes are TRBV6-1 and TRBJ1-5, with TRBD1 identical over 7 bases. Losses at the gene ends were 7 bases for V and 9 bases for J; bases not matched to a gene: 9. The CDR3 is 13 residues long. Germline CDR1 is MNHNS and CDR2 is SASEGT.